This T cell receptor (beta chain) was recovered during a study of cytomegalovirus exposure and HLA in healthy donors. Germline CDR1 and CDR2: SGHRS and YFSETQ. Trimming took 0 bases from V and 7 from J, leaving 17 bases between them. This CDR3 comprises 15 residues. Primers for the PCR totalled 60 Vbeta and 13 Jbeta. The method was immunoSEQ multiplex PCR; TCRdb's version includes in-frame clones alone and lacks a portion of them. In the table there are about 140,000 clones, approximately 82% of which are singletons. This clonotype was obtained from a woman in her fifties or sixties in good health and CMV-seropositive. The genes are TRBV5-1 and TRBJ2-7, with D perhaps matching TRBD2 (5 bases). What was sequenced was PBMCs. DNA for the CDR3: TGCGCCAGCAGCTTGGCTCCGGACTCTTATGGTGAGCAGTACTTC. Translating it yields CASSLAPDSYGEQYF.